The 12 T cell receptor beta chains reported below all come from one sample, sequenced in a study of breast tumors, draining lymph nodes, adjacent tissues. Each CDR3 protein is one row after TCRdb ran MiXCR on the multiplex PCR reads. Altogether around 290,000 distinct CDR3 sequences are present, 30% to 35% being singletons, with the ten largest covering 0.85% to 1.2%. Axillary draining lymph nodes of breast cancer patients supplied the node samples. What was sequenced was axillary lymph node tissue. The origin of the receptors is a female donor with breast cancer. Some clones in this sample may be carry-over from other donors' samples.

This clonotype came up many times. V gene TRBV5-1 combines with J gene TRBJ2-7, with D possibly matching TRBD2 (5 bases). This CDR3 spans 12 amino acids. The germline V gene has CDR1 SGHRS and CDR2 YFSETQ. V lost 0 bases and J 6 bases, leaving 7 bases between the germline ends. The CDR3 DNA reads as TGCGCCAGCAGCTTGGGAGGGCGCGAGCAGTACTTC. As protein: CASSLGGREQYF.

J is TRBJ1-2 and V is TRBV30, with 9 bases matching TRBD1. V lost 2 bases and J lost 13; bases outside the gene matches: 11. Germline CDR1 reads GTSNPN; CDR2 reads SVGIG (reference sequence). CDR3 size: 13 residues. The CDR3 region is CAWSTGTGLAGTF. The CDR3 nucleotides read TGTGCCTGGAGTACCGGGACAGGGTTGGCCGGCACCTTC.

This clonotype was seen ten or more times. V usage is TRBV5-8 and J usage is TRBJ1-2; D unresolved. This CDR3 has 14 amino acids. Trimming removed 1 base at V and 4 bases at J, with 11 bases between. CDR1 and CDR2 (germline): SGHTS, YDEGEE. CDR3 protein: CASSLSGITYGYTF. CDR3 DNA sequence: TGTGCCAGCAGCTTGTCGGGAATTACCTATGGCTACACCTTC.

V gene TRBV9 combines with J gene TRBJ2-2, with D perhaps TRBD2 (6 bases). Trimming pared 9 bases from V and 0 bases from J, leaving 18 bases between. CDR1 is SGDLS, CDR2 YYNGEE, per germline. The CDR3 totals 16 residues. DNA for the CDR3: TGTGCCACCCTAAGAGGCGGGACCGCGAACACCGGGGAGCTGTTTTTT. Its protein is CATLRGGTANTGELFF.

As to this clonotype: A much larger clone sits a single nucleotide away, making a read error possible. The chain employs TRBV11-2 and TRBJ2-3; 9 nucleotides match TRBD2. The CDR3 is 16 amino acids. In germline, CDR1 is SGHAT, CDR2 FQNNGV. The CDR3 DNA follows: TGTGCCAGCAGCTTAGATCATGGTAGCGGGAGAGATACGCAGTGTTTT. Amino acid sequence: CASSLDHGSGRDTQCF.

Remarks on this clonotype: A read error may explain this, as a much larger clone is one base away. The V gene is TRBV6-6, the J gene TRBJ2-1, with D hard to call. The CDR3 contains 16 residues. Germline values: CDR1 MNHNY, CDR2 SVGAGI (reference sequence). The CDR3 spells CASSLPHSLPYNEQLF. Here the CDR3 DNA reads TGTGCCAGCAGCCTCCCCCACAGCCTACCCTACAATGAGCAGCTCTTC.

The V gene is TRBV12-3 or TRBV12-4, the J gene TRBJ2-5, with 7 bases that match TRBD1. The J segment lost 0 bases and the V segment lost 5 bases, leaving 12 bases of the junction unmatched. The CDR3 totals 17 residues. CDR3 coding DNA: TGTGCCAGCAGTCTTGGCCACAGGGGTGACTACCAAGAGACCCAGTACTTC. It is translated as CASSLGHRGDYQETQYF.

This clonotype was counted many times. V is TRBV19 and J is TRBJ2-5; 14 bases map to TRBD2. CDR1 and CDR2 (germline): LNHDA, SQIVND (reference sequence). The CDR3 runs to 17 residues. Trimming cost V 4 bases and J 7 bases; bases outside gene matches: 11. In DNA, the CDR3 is TGTGCCAGTAGTACCGGACTAGCGGGGGGAGGCGGTGGGACCCAGTACTTC. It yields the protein CASSTGLAGGGGGTQYF.

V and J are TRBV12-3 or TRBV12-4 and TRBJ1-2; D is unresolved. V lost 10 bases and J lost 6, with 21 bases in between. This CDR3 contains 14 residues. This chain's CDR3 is CANRNDMPGDGYTF. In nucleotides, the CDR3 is TGTGCCAACAGAAACGACATGCCAGGCGATGGCTACACCTTC.

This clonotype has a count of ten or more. Here the CDR3 DNA reads TGTGCCCTCAGGACAGTCAGCACTACCTATGGCTACACCTTC. Its protein product is CALRTVSTTYGYTF. The genes are TRBV30 and TRBJ1-2; D is perhaps TRBD1 (6 bases). Germline CDR1 and CDR2: GTSNPN and SVGIG (reference sequence). V was clipped by 8 bases and J by 4 bases, with 20 bases between them. This CDR3 region has 14 residues.

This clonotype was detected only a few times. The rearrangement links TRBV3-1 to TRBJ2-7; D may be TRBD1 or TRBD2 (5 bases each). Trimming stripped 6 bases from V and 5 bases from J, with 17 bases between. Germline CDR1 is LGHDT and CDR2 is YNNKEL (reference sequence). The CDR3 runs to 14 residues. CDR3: CASRPGPQGDEQYF. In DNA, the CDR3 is TGTGCCAGCAGACCGGGACCCCAAGGGGACGAGCAGTACTTC.

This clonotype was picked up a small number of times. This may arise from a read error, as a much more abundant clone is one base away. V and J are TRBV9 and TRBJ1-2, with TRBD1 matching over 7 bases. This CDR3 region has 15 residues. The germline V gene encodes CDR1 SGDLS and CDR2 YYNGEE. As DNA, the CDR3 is TGTGCCAGCAGCCCGACGACAGGGCGCGCCTATGGCTCCACCTTC. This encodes CASSPTTGRAYGSTF.